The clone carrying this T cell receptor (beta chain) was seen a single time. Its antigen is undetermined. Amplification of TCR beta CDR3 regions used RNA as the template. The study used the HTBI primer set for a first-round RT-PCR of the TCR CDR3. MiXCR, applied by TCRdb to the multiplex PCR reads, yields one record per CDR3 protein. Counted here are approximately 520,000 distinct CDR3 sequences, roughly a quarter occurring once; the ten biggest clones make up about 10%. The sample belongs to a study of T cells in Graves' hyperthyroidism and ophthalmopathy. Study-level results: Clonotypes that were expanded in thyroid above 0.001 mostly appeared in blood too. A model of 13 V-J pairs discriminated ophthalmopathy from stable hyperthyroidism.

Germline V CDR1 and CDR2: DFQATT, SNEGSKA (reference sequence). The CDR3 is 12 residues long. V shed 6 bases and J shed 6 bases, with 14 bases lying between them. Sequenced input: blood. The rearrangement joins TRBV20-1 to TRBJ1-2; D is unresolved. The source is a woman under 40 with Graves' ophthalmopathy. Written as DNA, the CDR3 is TGCAGTGCGCCAAGGGAGAGCGATGGCTACACCTTC. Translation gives CSAPRESDGYTF.